This T cell receptor (delta chain) was identified during a study of gamma-delta T cells after stem cell transplantation. Germline values: CDR1 GEAIGNYY, CDR2 EKD. The CDR3 extends over 15 amino acids. TCRdb applied CATT to the RT-PCR reads for clone calling. The repertoire holds about 2,400 delta-chain clones, with over 5% as singletons. This clone was recorded a few times. This may arise from a read error, as a much more abundant clone is one base away. The receptor was isolated from a human donor. It is not recorded whose cells these are; they may come from a transplant donor. The rearrangement uses TRDV2 and TRDJ1, with D tentatively TRDD3 (5 bases). Sequenced material: gamma-delta T cells. The CDR3 DNA reads as TGTGCCTGTGACACCGTGGGATCCCCCACCGATAATCTCATCTTT. Protein sequence: CACDTVGSPTDNLIF.